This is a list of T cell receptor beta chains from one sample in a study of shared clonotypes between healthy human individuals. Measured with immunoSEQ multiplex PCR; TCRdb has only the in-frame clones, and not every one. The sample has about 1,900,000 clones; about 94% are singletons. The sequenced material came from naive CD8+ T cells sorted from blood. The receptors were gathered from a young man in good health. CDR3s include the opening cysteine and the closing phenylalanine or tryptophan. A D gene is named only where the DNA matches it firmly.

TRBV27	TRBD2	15	CASSSSGRSYNEQFF
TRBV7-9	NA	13	CASSWAAAYEQYF
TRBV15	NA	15	CATSPINRELGELFF
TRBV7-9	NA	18	CASSLAQYSGPLGEKLFF
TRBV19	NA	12	CASSIGGWELFF
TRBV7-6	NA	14	CASSFQGSTDTQYF
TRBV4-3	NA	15	CASSQLILSYCEQYF
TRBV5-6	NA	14	CASSLGQNNQPQHF
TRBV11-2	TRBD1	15	CASSFSDRDSDEQFF
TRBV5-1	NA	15	CASSLPGESSYEQYF
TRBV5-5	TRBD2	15	CASSLAPGGAYEQYF
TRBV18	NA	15	CASSPPTGDRETQYF
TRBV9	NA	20	CASSPRPQGMGSRDGNTIYF
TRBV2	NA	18	CASSEEDNLGGNPYEQYF
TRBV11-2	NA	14	CASNPGGPGYGYTF
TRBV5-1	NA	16	CASSPWDWAKNSPLHF
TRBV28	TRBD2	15	CASSYIAGAADTQYF
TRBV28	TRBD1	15	CASSSLGQGPGKLFF
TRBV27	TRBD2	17	CASSPLGTSGAGETQYF
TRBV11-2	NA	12	CASSLAGETQYF
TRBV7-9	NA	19	CASSLDNGPGLKGTGELFF
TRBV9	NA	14	CASSAGVNEEKLFF
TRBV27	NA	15	CASSFTSQGDTEAFF
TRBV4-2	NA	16	CASSQEQGLSSYEQYF
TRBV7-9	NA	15	CASSFLRGTNEKLFF
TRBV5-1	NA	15	CASSFGFGSGYEQFF
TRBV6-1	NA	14	CASSAWVVAGEQYF
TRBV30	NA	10	CAWGYPEAFF
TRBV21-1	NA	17	CASSKPWYSRGFGELFF
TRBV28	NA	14	CASRTATGNQPQHF
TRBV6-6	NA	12	CASSPGSYEQYF
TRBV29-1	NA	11	CSVTWVGELFF
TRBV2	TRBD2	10	CASSGGIQYF
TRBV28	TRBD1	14	CASSGTASTDTQYF
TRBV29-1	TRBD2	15	CSFSAGESDTGELFF
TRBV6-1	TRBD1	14	CASSEVRGPTEAFF
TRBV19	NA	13	CASTKGVNTEAFF
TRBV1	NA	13	CTSSQDGPRIQYF
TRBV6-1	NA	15	CASSPSSTNLYGYTF
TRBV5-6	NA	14	CASSLGDRPYEQYF